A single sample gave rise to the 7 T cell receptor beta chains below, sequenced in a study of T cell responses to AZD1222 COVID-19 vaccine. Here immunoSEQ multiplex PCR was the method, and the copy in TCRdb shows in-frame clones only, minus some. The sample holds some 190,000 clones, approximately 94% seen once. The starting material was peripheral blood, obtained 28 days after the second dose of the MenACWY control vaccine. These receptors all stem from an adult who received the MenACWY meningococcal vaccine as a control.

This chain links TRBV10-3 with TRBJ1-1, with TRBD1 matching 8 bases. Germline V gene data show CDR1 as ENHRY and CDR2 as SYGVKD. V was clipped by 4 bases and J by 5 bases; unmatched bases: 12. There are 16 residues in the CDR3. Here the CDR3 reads CAISGATGVLGTEAFF. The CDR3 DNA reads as TGTGCCATCAGTGGGGCGACAGGGGTGTTGGGGACTGAAGCTTTCTTT.

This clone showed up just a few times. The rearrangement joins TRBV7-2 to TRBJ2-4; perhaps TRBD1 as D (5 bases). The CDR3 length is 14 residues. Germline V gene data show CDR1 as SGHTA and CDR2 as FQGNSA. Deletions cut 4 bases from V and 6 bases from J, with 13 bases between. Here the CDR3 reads CASSSGAGLNIQYF. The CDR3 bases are TGTGCCAGCAGCTCGGGCGCAGGGTTAAACATTCAGTACTTC. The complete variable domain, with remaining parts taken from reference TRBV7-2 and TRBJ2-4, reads GAGVSQSPSNKVTEKGKDVELRCDPISGHTALYWYRQSLGQGLEFLIYFQGNSAPDKSGLPSDRFSAERTGGSVSTLTIQRTQQEDSAVYLCASSSGAGLNIQYFGAGTRLSVL.

CDR3 in amino acids: CAWTPPRGTGGRNQPQHF. The CDR3 DNA follows: TGTGCCTGGACTCCTCCTCGCGGGACAGGGGGCCGGAATCAGCCCCAGCATTTT. The chain uses TRBV30 and TRBJ1-5; 12 positions match TRBD1. In germline, CDR1 is GTSNPN, CDR2 SVGIG (reference sequence). There are 18 residues in the CDR3. The V and J ends lost 4 bases and 4 bases, in that order; junction bases with no gene match: 14.

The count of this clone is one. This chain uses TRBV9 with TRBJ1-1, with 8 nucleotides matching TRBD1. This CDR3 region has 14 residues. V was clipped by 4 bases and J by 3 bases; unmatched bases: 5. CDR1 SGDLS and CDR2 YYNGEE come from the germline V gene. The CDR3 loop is CASSSGQGHTEAFF. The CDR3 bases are TGTGCCAGCAGCTCCGGACAGGGACACACTGAAGCTTTCTTT.

The CDR3 reads CSVDFSGNRNTEAFF. The CDR3 region has the DNA TGCAGCGTTGATTTTAGTGGGAACAGGAACACTGAAGCTTTCTTT. This chain joins TRBV29-1 and TRBJ1-1; D uncertain. The CDR3 is 15 residues long. Trimming left V 3 bases short and J 1 base short, with 15 bases between. Germline CDR1 and CDR2: SQVTM and ANQGSEA. Combining the CDR3 with reference TRBV29-1 and TRBJ1-1 gives the whole variable domain SAVISQKPSRDICQRGTSLTIQCQVDSQVTMMFWYRQQPGQSLTLIATANQGSEATYESGFVIDKFPISRPNLTFSTLTVSNMSPEDSSIYLCSVDFSGNRNTEAFFGQGTRLTVV.

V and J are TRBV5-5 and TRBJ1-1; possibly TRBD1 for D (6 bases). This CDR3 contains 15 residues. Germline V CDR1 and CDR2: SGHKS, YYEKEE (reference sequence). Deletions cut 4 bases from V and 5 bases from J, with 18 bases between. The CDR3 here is CASSPPSGGRTEAFF. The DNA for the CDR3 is TGTGCCAGCAGCCCCCCTTCCGGGGGGCGAACTGAAGCTTTCTTT.

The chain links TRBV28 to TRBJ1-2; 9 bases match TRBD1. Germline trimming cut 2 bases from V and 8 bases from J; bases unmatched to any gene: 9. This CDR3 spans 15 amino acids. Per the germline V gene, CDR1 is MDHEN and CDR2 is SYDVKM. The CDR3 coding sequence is TGTGCCAGCAGTTTACCCCGGGACAGGGTACGGGGCTACACCTTC. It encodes CASSLPRDRVRGYTF.